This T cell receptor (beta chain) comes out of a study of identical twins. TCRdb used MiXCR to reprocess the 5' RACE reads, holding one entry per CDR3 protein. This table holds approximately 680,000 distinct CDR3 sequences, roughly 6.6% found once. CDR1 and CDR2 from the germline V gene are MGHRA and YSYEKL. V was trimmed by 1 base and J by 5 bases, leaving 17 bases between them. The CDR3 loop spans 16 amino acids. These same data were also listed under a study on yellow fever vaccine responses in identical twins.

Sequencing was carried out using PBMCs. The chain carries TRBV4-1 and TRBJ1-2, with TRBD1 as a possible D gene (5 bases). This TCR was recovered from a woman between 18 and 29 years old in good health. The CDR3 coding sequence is TGCGCCAGCAGCCAAGGAGAGGGCAGGGTAGGATATGGCTACACCTTC. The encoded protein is CASSQGEGRVGYGYTF.